This T cell receptor beta chain was obtained from a study of ipilimumab plus nivolumab after autologous stem cell transplantation. Whole-study context: A median of about eight nivolumab and roughly 5 ipilimumab doses were given. The DLBCL group included primary refractory and relapsed cases.

Patients got ipilimumab 1 mg/kg beginning 14 to 28 days post-transplant. Data came from immunoSEQ multiplex PCR; TCRdb stores just in-frame clones and leaves some out. This sample has 15,000 to 20,000 clones, with over 70% found just once. In regard to this clone: The antigen is not known.

Looked up from germline, CDR1 is SQVTM and CDR2 is ANQGSEA. CDR3 length equals 13 residues. Unmatched junction bases numbered 6, after V lost 7 bases and J lost 4 bases. Study findings and constraints: TCR repertoire, Treg phenotype and gut microbiota reportedly support more study of this approach.

Source: PBMCs, taken in a trial of ipilimumab plus nivolumab as post-transplant consolidation. This clonotype was obtained from a male donor with diffuse large B-cell lymphoma. The J gene is TRBJ2-7, the V gene TRBV29-1, with 11 nucleotides matching TRBD2. CDR3 amino acids: CSALLAGVYEQYF. The CDR3 nucleotides read TGCAGCGCCCTACTAGCGGGGGTGTACGAGCAGTACTTC.